Below are 26 T cell receptor beta chains sequenced from a single sample in a study of identical twins. In TCRdb, the 5' RACE reads were re-called with MiXCR into one record per CDR3 protein. The sample contains some 790,000 distinct CDR3 sequences, 15% to 20% of which appear only once. The data also belong to a second study, concerning T cells expressing NK-cell markers.

The sequenced sample was PBMCs. All receptors derive from a woman aged 18-29 years in good health.

The V call is TRBV29-1, the J call TRBJ2-1; D remains ambiguous. Trimming shortened V by 5 bases and J by 6 bases, and 14 bases separated the two germline ends. The CDR3 spans 13 residues. Germline V gene data show CDR1 as SQVTM and CDR2 as ANQGSEA. The CDR3 DNA is TGCAGCGTTAGTAGGGTTTGGACCAATGAGCAGTTCTTC. Protein: CSVSRVWTNEQFF.

The table lists this clonotype with a few counts. The chain recombines TRBV10-3 with TRBJ2-3, with a tentative D call TRBD2 (6 bases). Germline V gene data show CDR1 as ENHRY and CDR2 as SYGVKD. The CDR3 loop spans 14 amino acids. Deletions cut 2 bases from V and 5 bases from J, with 11 bases between. The CDR3 DNA follows: TGTGCCATCAGTGAGCAGCGGGTGGGAGATACGCAGTATTTT. Its protein product is CAISEQRVGDTQYF.

V is TRBV5-5 and J is TRBJ2-7; 9 bases align to TRBD1. The V segment lost 4 bases and the J segment 7 bases; nucleotides outside the gene matches: 12. In germline, CDR1 is SGHKS, CDR2 YYEKEE (reference sequence). The CDR3 spans 15 residues. CDR3 coding DNA: TGTGCCAGCAGCCGCGACCGGGACAGGGTACGGGAGCAGTACTTC. Protein: CASSRDRDRVREQYF.

The rearrangement joins TRBV29-1 to TRBJ1-4; D may be TRBD1 (5 bases). The CDR3 spans 14 residues. CDR1 and CDR2 from the germline V gene are SQVTM and ANQGSEA. V was shortened by 5 bases and J by 4 bases, with 14 bases between the two germline ends. The CDR3 DNA sequence: TGCAGCGTTTCTAAAGGGGCCCTTAATGAAAAACTGTTTTTT. This translates into CSVSKGALNEKLFF. Using reference TRBV29-1 and TRBJ1-4 for the parts outside the CDR3, the full variable domain is SAVISQKPSRDICQRGTSLTIQCQVDSQVTMMFWYRQQPGQSLTLIATANQGSEATYESGFVIDKFPISRPNLTFSTLTVSNMSPEDSSIYLCSVSKGALNEKLFFGSGTQLSVL.

As regards this clonotype: The germline gene is not matched at one end of the junction; a read error may be the cause. This sequence joins TRBV18 and TRBJ2-3; no reliable D call. The CDR3 spans 15 residues. Germline CDR1 KGHSH, CDR2 LQKENI. Here the CDR3 DNA reads TGTGCCAGCTCACCACCGCTAGGTAGCACAGATACGCAGTATTTC. It translates to CASSPPLGSTDTQYF.

The chain joins TRBV6-2 or TRBV6-3 to TRBJ2-3; weak D call: TRBD1 (6 bases). V was cut by 2 bases and J by 4 bases, with 13 bases left in between. The V gene's germline CDR1 is MNHEY and CDR2 SVGEGT. CDR3 length equals 15 residues. As DNA, the CDR3 is TGTGCCAGCAGTTACGCCCTCAGGGGTTCAGATACGCAGTATTTT. Translated: CASSYALRGSDTQYF.

This chain links TRBV6-1 with TRBJ2-5; possibly TRBD1 or TRBD2 for D (6 bases each). The CDR3 has 14 residues. In germline, CDR1 is MNHNS, CDR2 SASEGT. The V gene lost 5 bases and the J gene lost 4 bases, with 14 bases spanning the gap. The CDR3 loop is CASSPLGGRETQYF. In nucleotides, the CDR3 is TGTGCCAGCAGTCCCCTAGGGGGGAGAGAGACCCAGTACTTC.

This sequence joins TRBV4-3 and TRBJ2-2; 9 bases are shared with TRBD2. Germline values: CDR1 LGHNA, CDR2 YSLEER. The CDR3 runs 15 residues. Losses at the gene ends were 2 bases for V and 8 bases for J; bases not matched to a gene: 6. CDR3 sequence: CASSQLSSGTGELFF. Written as DNA, the CDR3 is TGCGCCAGCAGCCAATTATCTAGCGGGACTGGGGAGCTGTTTTTT.

The chain has TRBV2 and TRBJ2-7; maybe TRBD1 (6 bases). The germline CDR1 and CDR2 sequences are SNHLY and FYNNEI. The CDR3 has 15 amino acids. Between the trimmed V and J ends, which lost 4 bases and 4 bases, there was a span of 17 bases. CDR3 sequence reads: CASSGSSNRAYEQYF. The CDR3 bases are TGTGCCAGCAGTGGGTCATCGAACAGGGCTTACGAGCAGTACTTC.

This clonotype was detected only a few times. V and J are TRBV25-1 and TRBJ2-7; D is undetermined. V gave up 4 bases and J gave up 3 bases, with 13 bases separating them. This CDR3 spans 14 amino acids. CDR1 and CDR2 from the germline V gene are MGHDK and SYGVNS. CDR3 residues: CASSAPQRLYEQYF. The CDR3 DNA sequence: TGTGCCAGCAGTGCACCCCAGCGCCTCTACGAGCAGTACTTC.

The chain joins TRBV12-3 or TRBV12-4 to TRBJ2-7, with TRBD2 matching 8 bases. CDR3 length: 13 residues. The junction had 6 bases not matched to a gene; V was cut back by 6 bases and J by 5 bases. CDR3 protein: CASRPRGGNEQYF. The CDR3 nucleotides read TGTGCCAGCAGGCCACGGGGGGGGAACGAGCAGTACTTC.

For the CDR3, the DNA is TGTGCCAGCAGCGCGGGACTCAGCTCCTACAATGAGCAGTTCTTC. Encoded protein: CASSAGLSSYNEQFF. The V call is TRBV12-3 or TRBV12-4, the J call TRBJ2-1; tentative D call: TRBD2 (6 bases). The CDR3 contains 15 residues. With 6 bases removed from V and 0 bases from J, the gap between germline ends came to 12 bases.

The chain couples TRBV10-2 to TRBJ2-5; possible D gene TRBD1, 6 bases. V shed 2 bases and J shed 9 bases, with 10 bases lying between them. The CDR3 sequence is 12 residues long. Germline CDR1 WSHSY, CDR2 SAAADI. CDR3 sequence: CASSEAAGAQYF. The CDR3 DNA follows: TGCGCCAGCAGTGAGGCCGCAGGGGCCCAGTACTTC.

The gene calls are TRBV20-1 and TRBJ2-1; 8 bases align to TRBD2. Germline CDR1 DFQATT, CDR2 SNEGSKA (reference sequence). CDR3 size: 16 residues. The V gene end was trimmed by 8 bases and the J gene end by 0 bases; junction bases not matched to a gene: 12. DNA of the CDR3: TGCAGTTCACCGGGGGGGGGGTCCAGCTCCTACAATGAGCAGTTCTTC. It translates to CSSPGGGSSSYNEQFF.

Only a few counts were recorded for this clonotype. The V and J genes are TRBV3-1 and TRBJ2-1, with 13 bases fitting TRBD2. The CDR3 is made up of 17 amino acids. The germline CDR1 and CDR2 sequences are LGHDT and YNNKEL (reference sequence). V trimming: 2 bases; J trimming: 2 bases; junction bases outside the gene matches: 3. The DNA of the CDR3 is TGTGCCAGCAGCCAACTGACTAGCGGGGGGCCCTACAATGAGCAGTTCTTC. This codes for CASSQLTSGGPYNEQFF.

The count of this clonotype is one. The gene calls are TRBV3-1 and TRBJ1-1; tentative D call: TRBD1 (5 bases). The ends were cut back, 1 base at V and 0 bases at J, with 6 bases in the middle. The CDR3 totals 14 residues. In germline, CDR1 is LGHDT, CDR2 YNNKEL (reference sequence). CDR3 in amino acids: CASSQGGVNTEAFF. Here the CDR3 DNA reads TGTGCCAGCAGCCAAGGGGGGGTGAACACTGAAGCTTTCTTT.

The V call is TRBV15, the J call TRBJ1-6, with D unclear. Trimming removed 3 bases from V and 10 bases from J, with 16 bases in between. Germline loops: CDR1 LNHNV, CDR2 YYDKDF (reference sequence). CDR3 length equals 15 residues. The CDR3 protein is CATSRRELAISPLHF. CDR3 sequence (DNA): TGTGCCACCAGCAGGCGGGAGCTGGCCATCTCACCCCTCCACTTT.

The chain couples TRBV29-1 to TRBJ2-5; the match to TRBD2 covers 13 bases. Germline lookup yields CDR1 SQVTM and CDR2 ANQGSEA. V trimming: 0 bases; J trimming: 4 bases; junction bases outside the gene matches: 8. This CDR3 is built from 17 residues. DNA for the CDR3: TGCAGCGTTGAAGATCGGACTAGCGGGAGAGCATTAGAGACCCAGTACTTC. Translating it yields CSVEDRTSGRALETQYF.

This chain joins TRBV3-1 and TRBJ2-6, with D tentatively TRBD1 or TRBD2 (6 bases each). The V gene lost 6 bases and the J gene lost 0 bases, with 15 bases spanning the gap. CDR3 size: 17 residues. Germline V gene sequence: CDR1 LGHDT, CDR2 YNNKEL (reference sequence). CDR3 sequence: CASRDKGGFSGANVLTF. CDR3 bases: TGTGCCAGCAGGGATAAGGGGGGTTTCTCTGGGGCCAACGTCCTGACTTTC.

This clonotype has ten or more counts. The chain couples TRBV6-5 to TRBJ2-1, with 11 bases identical to TRBD2. From germline, CDR1 is MNHEY and CDR2 SVGAGI. This CDR3 is built from 16 residues. V lost 0 bases to trimming and J lost 4 bases; unmatched junction nucleotides: 2. DNA for the CDR3: TGTGCCAGCAGTTACTCCGGGACTAGCGGTTACAATGAGCAGTTCTTC. Residues: CASSYSGTSGYNEQFF.

This clonotype appeared a few times. The J gene is TRBJ2-6, the V gene TRBV6-2 or TRBV6-3; 9 bases are a match to TRBD1. V gave up 6 bases and J gave up 4 bases; unmatched junction bases: 16. The CDR3 extends over 19 amino acids. Germline CDR1 reads MNHEY; CDR2 reads SVGEGT. CDR3 amino acids: CASSPRPGTGSDGANVLTF. DNA for the CDR3: TGTGCCAGCAGCCCCAGGCCCGGGACAGGGTCTGACGGGGCCAACGTCCTGACTTTC.

The chain uses TRBV5-6 and TRBJ2-2; D is uncertain. The CDR3 totals 11 residues. Trimming took 2 bases from V and 7 from J, leaving 3 bases between them. In germline, CDR1 is SGHDT, CDR2 YYEEEE. The chain's CDR3 is CASSFDGELFF. The CDR3 nucleotides read TGTGCCAGCAGCTTCGACGGGGAGCTGTTTTTT.

This chain connects TRBV3-1 to TRBJ1-5, with D perhaps matching TRBD1 (5 bases). Germline CDR1 reads LGHDT; CDR2 reads YNNKEL (reference sequence). This CDR3 has 12 residues. V was shortened by 0 bases and J by 11 bases, with 8 bases between the two germline ends. In nucleotides, the CDR3 is TGTGCCAGCAGCCAAGATGGGGGGGCCCAGCATTTT. Its translation is CASSQDGGAQHF.

This chain joins TRBV15 and TRBJ2-4, with a tentative D call TRBD1 (5 bases). The CDR3 consists of 13 residues. V was trimmed by 1 base and J by 8 bases, leaving 9 bases between them. Looked up from germline, CDR1 is LNHNV and CDR2 is YYDKDF (reference sequence). CDR3 DNA: TGTGCCACCAGCAGAGGGGGCATTGACATTCAGTACTTC. It codes for CATSRGGIDIQYF.

This clonotype has only a few counts. CDR3 DNA: TGTGCCAGCAGCCTAAGGTCGACAGGGATTTGGGAGACCCAGTACTTC. The encoded protein is CASSLRSTGIWETQYF. This chain joins TRBV7-2 and TRBJ2-5; 7 bases are a match to TRBD1. Trimming at V came to 5 bases and at J to 5 bases, leaving 14 bases not matched to a gene. Germline values: CDR1 SGHTA, CDR2 FQGNSA. The CDR3 contains 16 residues.

This chain connects TRBV20-1 to TRBJ2-1, with D possibly matching TRBD2 (5 bases). V gave up 0 bases and J gave up 0 bases, with 12 bases separating them. This CDR3 comprises 16 residues. Germline loops: CDR1 DFQATT, CDR2 SNEGSKA (reference sequence). CDR3 region: CSARDSEAASYNEQFF. CDR3 DNA sequence: TGCAGTGCTAGAGATTCGGAGGCGGCCTCCTACAATGAGCAGTTCTTC.